Sequencing of this TCR beta chain was carried out in a study of blood T cell repertoires in COVID-19. About the study: The study drew acute and convalescent COVID-19 samples from the United States, Italy and Spain.

Sequenced by immunoSEQ multiplex PCR; TCRdb stores in-frame clones only, minus some. The sample carries some 170,000 clones, about four fifths recorded once. A note on this clone: The junction and the germline gene differ at one end; a read error may be behind it.

This CDR3 contains 15 residues. The germline V gene has CDR1 SSHAT and CDR2 FNYEAQ (reference sequence). Sequencing input: peripheral blood. This rearrangement joins TRBV7-7 to TRBJ2-1, with D unresolved. The TCR comes from a woman aged 40 to 50 with COVID-19, enrolled during active disease. The CDR3 reads CASSLDAGRYNEQFF. The DNA of the CDR3 is TGTGCTAGCAGCTTAGATGCCGGCAGGTACAATGAGCAGTTCTTC.